The present entry profiles one TCR beta chain with its context. What it recognizes is unknown. The record originates from a study of shared clonotypes between healthy human individuals. Study-level results: Non-shared clonotypes had lower generation probabilities than clonotypes shared by all four sorted-subset donors. Sharing across four donors was highest in naive CD4 (approximately 5%) and lowest in memory CD8 (approximately 0.4%). A generally larger estimated richness was seen in naive subsets than in memory subsets.

The CDR3 length is 14 residues. Germline loops: CDR1 SNHLY, CDR2 FYNNEI. V gave up 7 bases and J gave up 5 bases; unmatched junction bases: 8. Profiled with immunoSEQ multiplex PCR; TCRdb holds only in-frame clones, not every one. The sample includes some 1,400,000 clones, roughly 97% of them seen just once. The chain joins TRBV2 to TRBJ2-3, with 8 bases aligning to TRBD2. This TCR came from a man aged 25-45 years in good health. Material for sequencing was naive CD4+ T cells sorted from blood. As for subset: CD45RA+ positively selected. The CDR3 reads CASKREIVGDTQYF. CDR3 DNA: TGTGCCAGCAAGCGGGAGATAGTTGGAGATACGCAGTATTTT.